Here is one T cell receptor beta chain with its context. The antigen remains unidentified. TCRdb's copy holds only in-frame clones and misses some; the assay was immunoSEQ multiplex PCR. The sample has 150,000 or so clones; 90% to 95% are singletons. The CDR3 loop spans 15 amino acids. Looked up from germline, CDR1 is MGHRA and CDR2 is YSYEKL. J lost 6 bases, V lost 4 bases, and 7 bases had no gene match. This sample is part of a study of T cell responses to AZD1222 COVID-19 vaccine. General study findings and limits: Mostly white British, mostly female donors; authors suggested clonal diversity may be underestimated. Baseline seropositivity characterized only six or seven AZD1222 recipients. Targets within unmutated variant regions were reportedly found for nearly half of spike-specific TCRs. No repertoire was sampled before or during the peak T cell response, only after it.

The origin of this receptor is an adult who received the AZD1222 COVID-19 vaccine. The J gene is TRBJ2-1, the V gene TRBV4-1, with 9 bases matching TRBD2. Sequencing was performed on peripheral blood, taken 28 days after the second AZD1222 dose. The CDR3 loop is CASSLRGGAFNEQFF. CDR3 DNA sequence: TGCGCCAGCAGCCTCCGCGGGGGGGCCTTCAATGAGCAGTTCTTC.